These 17 T cell receptor beta chains were sequenced from one sample in a study of T cells in Graves' hyperthyroidism and ophthalmopathy. There were TCR beta CDR3 regions amplified from RNA transcripts. When the TCR CDR3 underwent first-round RT-PCR, the HTBI primer set was used. Each CDR3 protein is one row after TCRdb ran MiXCR on the multiplex PCR reads. The data contain some 270,000 distinct CDR3 sequences, 10% to 15% of them seen just once; the ten biggest clones take up 7.5% to 8%. Material: blood. The receptors were gathered from a woman aged 30 to 39 with Graves' hyperthyroidism that later progressed to Graves' ophthalmopathy.

The V and J genes are TRBV27 and TRBJ2-3; 12 bases line up with TRBD1. Losses at the gene ends were 3 bases for V and 7 bases for J; bases not matched to a gene: 8. This CDR3 contains 16 residues. Germline V gene lookup returns CDR1 MNHEY and CDR2 SMNVEV (reference sequence). CDR3 amino acids: CASSFFGTGGGNTQYF. The CDR3 DNA reads as TGTGCCAGCAGTTTCTTTGGGACAGGGGGCGGAAATACGCAGTATTTT.

In its sample, this clonotype was seen many times. The gene calls are TRBV4-1 and TRBJ2-1; 7 bases fit TRBD1. CDR1 and CDR2 from the germline V gene are MGHRA and YSYEKL. V was pared by 4 bases and J by 9 bases, with 6 bases of the junction left unmatched. CDR3 length equals 13 residues. Written as DNA, the CDR3 is TGCGCCAGCAGCCCTCGGGACAGTCCTGAGCAGTTCTTC. Its protein product is CASSPRDSPEQFF.

This clonotype has a handful of counts. The rearrangement joins TRBV28 to TRBJ1-3, with TRBD1 identical over 8 bases. This CDR3 has 15 amino acids. Germline CDR1 is MDHEN and CDR2 is SYDVKM. J was trimmed by 8 bases and V by 6 bases; bases with no gene match: 12. CDR3 sequence (DNA): TGTGCCAGCAGCCTACGGGCGGACAGGGCGTACACCATATATTTT. Translated, it gives CASSLRADRAYTIYF.

This clonotype was counted many times. Compared with germline, one end of the junction differs, possibly owing to a read error. The rearrangement joins TRBV28 to TRBJ2-5; D gene ambiguous. CDR1 and CDR2 (germline): MDHEN, SYDVKM. The CDR3 runs 9 residues. DNA for the CDR3: TGTGCCAGCACCCCCCCCCGGGACTTC. Amino acids: CASTPPRDF.

This clonotype was counted only a few times. A much larger clone is a single base away; this may be a read error. The gene calls are TRBV12-3 or TRBV12-4 and TRBJ2-5, with 7 bases lining up with TRBD2. V shed 6 bases and J 7 bases; nucleotides not matched to a gene: 11. The CDR3 spans 14 residues. This CDR3 reads CASRWGGSKGTQYF. The CDR3 bases are TGTGCCAGCAGATGGGGCGGGAGTAAAGGGACCCAGTACTTC.

This clonotype was counted between two and nine times. The rearrangement uses TRBV11-3 and TRBJ2-2; perhaps TRBD1 as D (5 bases). The V and J ends lost 6 bases and 4 bases respectively, with 15 bases between them. There are 15 residues in the CDR3. Germline CDR1 reads SGHNT; CDR2 reads YENEEA. For the CDR3, the DNA is TGTGCCAGCAGGGACACCGGTTCAGGCACCGGGGAGCTGTTTTTT. It codes for CASRDTGSGTGELFF.

In this sample, this clonotype turned up many times. The rearrangement joins TRBV27 to TRBJ2-7; no reliable D call. Trimming cost V 5 bases and J 6 bases, with 14 bases left between them. CDR1 and CDR2 from the germline V gene are MNHEY and SMNVEV (reference sequence). The CDR3 length is 13 residues. The CDR3 reads CASSPLVEAEQYF. CDR3 coding DNA: TGTGCCAGCAGTCCCTTAGTCGAGGCCGAGCAGTACTTC.

This clonotype appeared a few times. The chain links TRBV27 to TRBJ2-7, with D perhaps TRBD1 (5 bases). This CDR3 comprises 13 residues. V lost 2 bases to trimming and J lost 3 bases, with 8 bases between them. Per the germline V gene, CDR1 is MNHEY and CDR2 is SMNVEV (reference sequence). CDR3 region: CASSLQGVYEQYF. Written as DNA, the CDR3 is TGTGCCAGCAGTTTACAGGGCGTCTACGAGCAGTACTTC.

This clonotype was detected ten times or more. The chain carries TRBV5-1 and TRBJ2-1; 7 positions agree with TRBD2. The trim removed 2 bases at V and 6 bases at J, leaving 8 bases unmatched. Germline-derived CDR1 and CDR2 are SGHRS and YFSETQ. This CDR3 is 15 amino acids long. As DNA, the CDR3 is TGCGCCAGCAGCTTAGCGGGATCCGGTGGCAATGAGCAGTTCTTC. This encodes CASSLAGSGGNEQFF.

In its sample, this clonotype was seen a few times. The J gene is TRBJ2-7, the V gene TRBV7-2, with 13 bases lining up with TRBD2. CDR3 length: 15 amino acids. Per germline, CDR1 SGHTA and CDR2 FQGNSA. V was clipped by 5 bases and J by 5 bases; unmatched bases: 6. The CDR3 DNA sequence: TGTGCCAGCAGCCGGACTAGCGGGAGTCTCGACGAGCAGTACTTC. Residues: CASSRTSGSLDEQYF.

This clonotype was seen at least ten times. This chain's CDR3 is CASQRTEDNSPLHF. CDR3 DNA sequence: TGTGCCAGCCAAAGGACAGAAGATAATTCACCCCTCCACTTT. This chain connects TRBV18 to TRBJ1-6; D possibly corresponds to TRBD1 (6 bases). Between the trimmed V and J ends, which lost 8 bases and 5 bases, there was a span of 13 bases. This CDR3 is 14 amino acids long. CDR1 KGHSH and CDR2 LQKENI come from the germline V gene.

In its sample, this clonotype was seen many times. This chain uses TRBV4-3 with TRBJ2-1, with D unclear. This CDR3 is built from 17 residues. Germline V gene data show CDR1 as LGHNA and CDR2 as YSLEER. Trimming stripped 0 bases from V and 0 bases from J, with 12 bases between. For the CDR3, the DNA is TGCGCCAGCAGCCAAGACTCCACTCTCAGCTCCTACAATGAGCAGTTCTTC. Its protein product is CASSQDSTLSSYNEQFF.

This clonotype was counted ten times or more. This rearrangement joins TRBV7-8 to TRBJ2-7, with D hard to call. This CDR3 contains 16 residues. V gave up 0 bases and J gave up 0 bases, with 12 bases separating them. CDR1 SGHVS and CDR2 FQNEAQ come from the germline V gene. In DNA form, the CDR3 reads TGTGCCAGCAGCTTAGCGCCCAGGTTCGACTCCTACGAGCAGTACTTC. It yields the protein CASSLAPRFDSYEQYF.

This clonotype was recorded many times. The chain is built from TRBV7-2 and TRBJ2-7, with unresolved D. Trimming shortened V by 2 bases and J by 7 bases, and 9 bases separated the two germline ends. The V gene's germline CDR1 is SGHTA and CDR2 FQGNSA. The CDR3 totals 12 residues. The CDR3 DNA follows: TGTGCCAGCAGCTTAATTAACTCGGAGCAGTACTTC. Amino acid sequence: CASSLINSEQYF. The whole variable domain, filled in from reference TRBV7-2 and TRBJ2-7, reads GAGVSQSPSNKVTEKGKDVELRCDPISGHTALYWYRQSLGQGLEFLIYFQGNSAPDKSGLPSDRFSAERTGGSVSTLTIQRTQQEDSAVYLCASSLINSEQYFGPGTRLTVT.

This clonotype was recorded many times. The chain's CDR3 is CASSETGAPEAFF. For the CDR3, the DNA is TGCGCCAGCAGCGAAACAGGGGCCCCTGAAGCTTTCTTT. This rearrangement joins TRBV4-1 to TRBJ1-1; 7 bases agree with TRBD1. V dropped 5 bases and J dropped 6; count of bases not matched to a gene: 6. Germline V gives CDR1 MGHRA, CDR2 YSYEKL. The CDR3 consists of 13 residues.

This clonotype occurred many times. The V gene is TRBV27, the J gene TRBJ2-1; TRBD2 matches 7 bases. CDR1 and CDR2 from the germline V gene are MNHEY and SMNVEV (reference sequence). After removal of 4 bases from V and 4 bases from J, the junction contained 7 bases not matched to a gene. The CDR3 totals 15 residues. CDR3 DNA: TGTGCCAGCAGTTCCGCGGGAGCTGAGTACAATGAGCAGTTCTTC. Translation: CASSSAGAEYNEQFF.

In its sample, this clonotype was seen many times. The V call is TRBV7-8, the J call TRBJ1-2; a possible D gene is TRBD1 (6 bases). The V end lost 2 bases, the J end lost 5 bases, and 18 bases lay between the germline ends. This CDR3 contains 16 residues. Germline V lookup: CDR1 SGHVS, CDR2 FQNEAQ. The CDR3 loop reads CASSLSGGGGIYGYTF. The CDR3 DNA reads TGTGCCAGCAGCTTATCGGGTGGGGGGGGCATTTATGGCTACACCTTC.